This T cell receptor beta chain is drawn from a study of blood T cell repertoires in COVID-19. Per germline, CDR1 SGHDN and CDR2 FVKESK. The CDR3 covers 15 residues. J lost 4 bases, V lost 1 base, and 3 bases had no gene match. Per the authors' pipeline: Amplification from reference gene primers served as the basis for estimated nucleated cell counts. Clones were read by immunoSEQ multiplex PCR, and TCRdb kept only the in-frame ones, dropping some. V and J calls and clone size are those listed in that table; D and trimming were worked out from the DNA. The sample consists of tens of thousands of clones, more than 85% of them appearing once.

The chain has TRBV14 and TRBJ2-2; 7 bases are a match to TRBD2. This receptor was identified in a man aged 50-59 years with active COVID-19. The material sequenced was peripheral blood. CDR3 loop: CASSQVPSGTGELFF. CDR3 nucleotides: TGTGCCAGCAGCCAAGTTCCTAGCGGCACCGGGGAGCTGTTTTTT.